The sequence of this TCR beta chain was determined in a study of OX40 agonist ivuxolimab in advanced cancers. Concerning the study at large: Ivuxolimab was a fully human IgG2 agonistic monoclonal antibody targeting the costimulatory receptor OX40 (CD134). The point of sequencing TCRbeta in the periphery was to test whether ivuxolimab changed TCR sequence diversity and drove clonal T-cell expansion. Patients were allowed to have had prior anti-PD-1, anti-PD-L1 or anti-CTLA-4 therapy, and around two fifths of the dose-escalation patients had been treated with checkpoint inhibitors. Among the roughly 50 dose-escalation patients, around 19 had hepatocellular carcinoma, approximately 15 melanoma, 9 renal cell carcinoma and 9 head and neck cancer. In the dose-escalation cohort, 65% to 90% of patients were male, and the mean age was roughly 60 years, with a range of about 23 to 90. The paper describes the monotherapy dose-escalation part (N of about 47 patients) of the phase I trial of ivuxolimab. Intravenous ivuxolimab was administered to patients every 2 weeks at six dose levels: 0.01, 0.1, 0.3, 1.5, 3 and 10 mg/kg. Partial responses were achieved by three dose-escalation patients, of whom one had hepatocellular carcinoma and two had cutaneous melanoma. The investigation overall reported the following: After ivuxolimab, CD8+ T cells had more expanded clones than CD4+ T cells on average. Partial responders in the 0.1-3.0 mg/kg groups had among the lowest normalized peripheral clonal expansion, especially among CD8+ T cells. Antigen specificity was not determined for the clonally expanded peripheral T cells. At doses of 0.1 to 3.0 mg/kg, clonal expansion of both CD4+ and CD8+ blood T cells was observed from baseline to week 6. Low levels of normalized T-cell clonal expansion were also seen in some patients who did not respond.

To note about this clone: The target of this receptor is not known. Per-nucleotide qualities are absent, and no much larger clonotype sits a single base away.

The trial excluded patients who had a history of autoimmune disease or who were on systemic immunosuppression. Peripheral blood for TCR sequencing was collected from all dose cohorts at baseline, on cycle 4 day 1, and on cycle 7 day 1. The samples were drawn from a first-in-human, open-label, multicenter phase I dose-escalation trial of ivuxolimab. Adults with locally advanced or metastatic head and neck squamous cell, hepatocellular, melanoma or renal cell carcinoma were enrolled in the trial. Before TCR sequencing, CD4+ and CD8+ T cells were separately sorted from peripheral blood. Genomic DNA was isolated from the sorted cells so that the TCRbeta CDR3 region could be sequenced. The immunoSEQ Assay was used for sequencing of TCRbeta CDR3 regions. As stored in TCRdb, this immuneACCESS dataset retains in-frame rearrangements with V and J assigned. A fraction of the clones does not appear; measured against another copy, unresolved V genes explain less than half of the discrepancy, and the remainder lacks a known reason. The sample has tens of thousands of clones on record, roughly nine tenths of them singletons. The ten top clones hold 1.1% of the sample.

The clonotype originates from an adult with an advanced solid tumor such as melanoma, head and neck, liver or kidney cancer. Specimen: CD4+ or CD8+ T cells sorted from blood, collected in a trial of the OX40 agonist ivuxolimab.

The bases read TGTGCCAGCAGCTTGGGGGGGATCGGAAACACCATATATTTT. It translates to CASSLGGIGNTIYF. This sequence uses TRBV5-5 and TRBJ1-3; the D gene is possibly TRBD1, with 5 bases matching. V and J lose 0 bases and 4 bases, and a span of 8 bases separates them. Spanning cysteine to phenylalanine, the CDR3 consists of 14 amino acids. Just the 42-base CDR3 DNA is kept, in frame starting at base 1. In the germline V gene (reference sequence), CDR1 corresponds to SGHKS and CDR2 to YYEKEE. Here the CDR3 is joined to the reference TRBV5-5 and TRBJ1-3 genes, and the full variable domain is: DAGVTQSPTHLIKTRGQQVTLRCSPISGHKSVSWYQQVLGQGPQFIFQYYEKEERGRGNFPDRFSARQFPNYSSELNVNALLLGDSALYLCASSLGGIGNTIYFGEGSWLTVV.